This T cell receptor beta chain was recorded in a study of T-cell reconstitution after alpha-beta-depleted transplantation in children. The CDR3 covers 16 residues. V lost 2 bases to trimming and J lost 6 bases; unmatched junction nucleotides: 5. In germline, CDR1 is LGHNA, CDR2 YNFKEQ. Unique molecular identifiers were incorporated into the prepared TCRbeta library. TCRdb re-called the PCR reads through MiXCR, storing one row per CDR3 protein. This sample has 400,000 to 500,000 distinct CDR3 sequences, with approximately 10% found just once. In its sample, this clonotype was seen once. J is TRBJ2-1 and V is TRBV4-2; TRBD1 agrees at 12 bases. The TCR originated in a human donor who donated a stem cell graft to a child with acute myeloid leukemia. Specimen: PBMCs from the stem cell graft donor, collected from the stem cell graft. CDR3 DNA sequence: TGTGCCAGCAGCCAACTCGGGACAGGGGGCCTCAATGAGCAGTTCTTC. It specifies CASSQLGTGGLNEQFF.